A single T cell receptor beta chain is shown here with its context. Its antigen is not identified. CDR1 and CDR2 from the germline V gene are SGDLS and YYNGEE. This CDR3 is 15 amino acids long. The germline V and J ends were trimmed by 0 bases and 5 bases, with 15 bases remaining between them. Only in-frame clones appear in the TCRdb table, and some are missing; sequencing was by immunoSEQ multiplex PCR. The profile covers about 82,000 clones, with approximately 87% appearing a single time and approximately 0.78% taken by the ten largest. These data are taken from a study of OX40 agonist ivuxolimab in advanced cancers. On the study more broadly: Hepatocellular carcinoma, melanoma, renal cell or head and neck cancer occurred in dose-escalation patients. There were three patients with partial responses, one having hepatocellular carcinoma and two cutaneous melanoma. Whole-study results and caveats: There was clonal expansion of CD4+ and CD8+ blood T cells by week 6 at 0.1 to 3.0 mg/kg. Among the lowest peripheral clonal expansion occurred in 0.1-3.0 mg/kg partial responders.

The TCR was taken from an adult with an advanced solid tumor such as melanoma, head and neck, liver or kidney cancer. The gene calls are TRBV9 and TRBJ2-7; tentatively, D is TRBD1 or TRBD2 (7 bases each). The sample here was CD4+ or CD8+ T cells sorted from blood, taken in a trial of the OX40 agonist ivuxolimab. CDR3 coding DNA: TGTGCCAGCAGCGTAGATTGGGCAGGGGGGGACGAGCAGTACTTC. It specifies CASSVDWAGGDEQYF.